This T cell receptor (beta chain) was sequenced in a study of cytomegalovirus exposure and HLA in healthy donors. The CDR3 covers 13 residues. Germline lookup yields CDR1 SGHTA and CDR2 FQGTGA. Primers included in the PCR were 60 Vbeta and 13 Jbeta primers. Sequencing was performed with immunoSEQ multiplex PCR; in TCRdb, only in-frame clones are kept and a portion is missing. This repertoire includes 60,000 to 70,000 clones. Sequenced sample: PBMCs. This clonotype was sampled from a man aged 25-40 years in good health and CMV-seropositive. V and J are TRBV7-3 and TRBJ2-2; D possibly corresponds to TRBD2 (7 bases). Here the CDR3 reads CAKGGENTGELFF. The CDR3 DNA reads as TGTGCAAAAGGGGGGGAAAACACCGGGGAGCTGTTTTTT.